The entry below gives a single T cell receptor (beta chain) sequence along with its context. This specimen comes from a study of blood T cell repertoires in COVID-19. Germline CDR1 reads SGDLS; CDR2 reads YYNGEE. The V segment lost 0 bases and the J segment 4 bases; nucleotides outside the gene matches: 6. This CDR3 spans 16 amino acids. Sequencing used immunoSEQ multiplex PCR; TCRdb keeps in-frame clones, though not all of them. The sample has some 100,000 clones; almost 90% are singletons. This sequence originates from a human donor in a cohort sampled during active COVID-19. The chain links TRBV9 to TRBJ1-1; 10 bases are shared with TRBD1. The source material was peripheral blood. The CDR3 loop is CASSVVSGQGSTEAFF. Written as DNA, the CDR3 is TGTGCCAGCAGCGTAGTATCGGGACAGGGGAGCACTGAAGCTTTCTTT.